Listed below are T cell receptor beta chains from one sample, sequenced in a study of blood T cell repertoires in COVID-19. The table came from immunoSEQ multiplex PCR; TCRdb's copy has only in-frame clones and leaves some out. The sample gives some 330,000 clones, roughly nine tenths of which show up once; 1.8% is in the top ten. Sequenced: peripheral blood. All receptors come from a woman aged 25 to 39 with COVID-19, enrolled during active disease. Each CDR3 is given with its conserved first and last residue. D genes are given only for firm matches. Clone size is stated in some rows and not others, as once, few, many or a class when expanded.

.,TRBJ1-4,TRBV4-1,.,TGCGCCAGCAGCCTCGACTCATTAATCGGGAGAGTGGATGAAAAACTGTTTTTT,CASSLDSLIGRVDEKLFF
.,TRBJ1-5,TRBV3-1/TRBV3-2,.,TGTGCCAGCACCCCAGGAGGAGATGCCAATCAGCCCCAGCATTTT,CASTPGGDANQPQHF
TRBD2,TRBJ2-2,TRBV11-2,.,TGTGCCAGCAGCTCGGGACTAGCTTGGGCCGGGGAGCTGTTTTTT,CASSSGLAWAGELFF
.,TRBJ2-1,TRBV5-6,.,TGTGCCAGCAGCTTAGATGCGGCCTCGTTTTTGCCGAATTACAATGAGCAGTTCTTC,CASSLDAASFLPNYNEQFF
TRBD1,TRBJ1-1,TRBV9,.,TGTGCCAGCAGCGGAACAGGGGGCGCGAACACTGAAGCTTTCTTT,CASSGTGGANTEAFF
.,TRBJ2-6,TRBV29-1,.,TGCAGCGTTGCGGTGAGGGGGTCGGCTGGGGCCAACGTCCTGACTTTC,CSVAVRGSAGANVLTF
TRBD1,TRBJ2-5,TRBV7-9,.,TGTGCCAGCAACTTAATGGGACAGGAAGAGACCCAGTACTTC,CASNLMGQEETQYF
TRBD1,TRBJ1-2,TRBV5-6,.,TGTGCCAGCAGCTCGACAGGGGGCGATGGCTACACCTTC,CASSSTGGDGYTF
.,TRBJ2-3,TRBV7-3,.,TGTGCCAGCAGCTCCTTGGTAGCAGATACGCAGTATTTT,CASSSLVADTQYF
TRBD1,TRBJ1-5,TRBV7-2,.,TGTGCCAGCAGCTTAGCACCAACAGGGGATCAGCCCCAGCATTTT,CASSLAPTGDQPQHF
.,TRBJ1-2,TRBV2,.,TGTGCCAGCAGTGGGGGAGGGAACTATGGCTACACCTTC,CASSGGGNYGYTF
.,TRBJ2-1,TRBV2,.,TGTGCCAGCAGTGAAGCTGGGGGGATTTTCTACAATGAGCAGTTCTTC,CASSEAGGIFYNEQFF
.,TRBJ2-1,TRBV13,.,TGTGCCAGCAGCGCCTCAGTCAATGAGCAGTTCTTC,CASSASVNEQFF
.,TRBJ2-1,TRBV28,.,TGTGCCAGCAGTTTCACAGGGAGTCGAAATGAGCAGTTCTTC,CASSFTGSRNEQFF
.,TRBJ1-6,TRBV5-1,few,TGCGCCAGCACCGAGACAGAGAATTCACCCCTCCACTTT,CASTETENSPLHF
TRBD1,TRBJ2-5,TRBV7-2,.,TGTGCCAGCAGCTTAAGACCTAGCAGGGGGGAGACCCAGTACTTC,CASSLRPSRGETQYF
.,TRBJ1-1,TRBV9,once,TGTGCCAGCAGCGTAGAACTCAGGGGAGCCCCTGAAGCTTTCTTT,CASSVELRGAPEAFF
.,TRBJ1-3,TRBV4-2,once,TGTGCCAGCAGCCAAGGGGGGCTCCCTTTGGACACCATATATTTT,CASSQGGLPLDTIYF
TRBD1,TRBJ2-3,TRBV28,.,TGTGCCAGCAGTCGACAGGGGGGTACGCAGTATTTT,CASSRQGGTQYF
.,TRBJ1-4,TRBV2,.,TGTGCCAGCACCCTTAATGAAAAACTGTTTTTT,CASTLNEKLFF
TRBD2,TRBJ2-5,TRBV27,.,TGTGCCAGCAGTCGTAGCGGGGGGGCCCAGTACTTC,CASSRSGGAQYF
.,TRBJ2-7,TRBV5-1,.,TGCGCCAGCAGCTTGTGGACAGACTACGAGCAGTACTTC,CASSLWTDYEQYF
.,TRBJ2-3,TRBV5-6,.,TGTGCCAGCAGCTTGCGGTTCACAGATACGCAGTATTTT,CASSLRFTDTQYF
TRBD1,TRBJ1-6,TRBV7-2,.,TGTGCCAGCAGCTCTTCGGCAGGGGGCAATTCACCCCTCCACTTT,CASSSSAGGNSPLHF
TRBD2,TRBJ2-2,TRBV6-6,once,TGTGCCAGCCTGCGGGGGATCACCGGGGAGCTGTTTTTT,CASLRGITGELFF
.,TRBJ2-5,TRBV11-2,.,TGTGCCAGCAGCCCTGCTGTTGGGGGGTCACAAGAGACCCAGTACTTC,CASSPAVGGSQETQYF
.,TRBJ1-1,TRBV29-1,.,TGCAGTTACCGGAGAGCGAACACTGAAGCTTTCTTT,CSYRRANTEAFF
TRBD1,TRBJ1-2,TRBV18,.,TGTGCCAGCTCACTTAGCGTCGGACAGGGGAATGGCTACACCTTC,CASSLSVGQGNGYTF
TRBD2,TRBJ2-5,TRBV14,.,TGTGCCAGCAGCCCCCAGGGCCGGGACTACAAAACCCAGTACTTC,CASSPQGRDYKTQYF
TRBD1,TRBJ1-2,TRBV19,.,TGTGCCAGTAGTCTCAGGGGGCGGCGTGGCTACACCTTC,CASSLRGRRGYTF
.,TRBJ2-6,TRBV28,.,TGTGCCAGCGGGGCGGCTAGCTCTGGGGCCAACGTCCTGACTTTC,CASGAASSGANVLTF
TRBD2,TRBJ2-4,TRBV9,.,TGTGCCAGCAGCGTAGAGGGCGGGGGACCCCTCACCAAAAACATTCAGTACTTC,CASSVEGGGPLTKNIQYF
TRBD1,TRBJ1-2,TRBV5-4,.,TGTGCCAGCAGCTTTAGGACAGGGATTAACTATGGCTACACCTTC,CASSFRTGINYGYTF
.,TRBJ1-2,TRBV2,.,TGTGCCAGCAGTGAAGAGGTCAGGGTGGTCTATGGCTACACCTTC,CASSEEVRVVYGYTF
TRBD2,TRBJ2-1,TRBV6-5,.,TGTGCCACCAGCGGGGGGTGGGGATACAATGAGCAGTTCTTC,CATSGGWGYNEQFF
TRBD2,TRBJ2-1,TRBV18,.,TGTGCCAGCTCACCTGTAGCGGGGGGGGCCACCAATGAGCAGTTCTTC,CASSPVAGGATNEQFF
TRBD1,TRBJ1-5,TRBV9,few,TGTGCCAGCAGCCAAGGGACAGGGGGATATCAGCCCCAGCATTTT,CASSQGTGGYQPQHF
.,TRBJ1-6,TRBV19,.,TGTGCCAGTAGTATAGAGGTGGCGGGTAATTCACCCCTCCACTTT,CASSIEVAGNSPLHF
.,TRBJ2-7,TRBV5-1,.,TGCGCCAGCAGCGGGGGGACAGAGAATTACGAGCAGTACTTC,CASSGGTENYEQYF
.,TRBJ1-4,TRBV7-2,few,TGTGCCAGCAGCTTAGATGCGGATGAAAAACTGTTTTTT,CASSLDADEKLFF
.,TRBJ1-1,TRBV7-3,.,TGTGCCAGCAGCTTATCCGGTAACACTGAAGCTTTCTTT,CASSLSGNTEAFF
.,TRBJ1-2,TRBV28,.,TGTGCCAGCAGAGCCCCTGGGGGCGCAGTGTACGGCTACACCTTC,CASRAPGGAVYGYTF
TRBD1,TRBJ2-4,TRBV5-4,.,TGTGCCAGCAGCTGGGGGACAGGCCTGAAATACTTC,CASSWGTGLKYF
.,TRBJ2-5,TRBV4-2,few,TGTGCCAGCAGCCAAGACACCCGGCAGGGACAAGAGACCCAGTACTTC,CASSQDTRQGQETQYF
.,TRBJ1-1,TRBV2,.,TGTGCCAGCAGTGTGAGAAGGGAGGGGACTGAAGCTTTCTTT,CASSVRREGTEAFF
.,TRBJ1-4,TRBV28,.,TGTGCCAGCAGTTCCGTCGCGGCTAATGAAAAACTGTTTTTT,CASSSVAANEKLFF
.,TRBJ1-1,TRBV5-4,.,TGTGCCAGCAGCCGGGGGGGGACTGAAGCTTTCTTT,CASSRGGTEAFF
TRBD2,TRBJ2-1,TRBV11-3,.,TGTGCCAGCAGCTTAGGGACTAGCTCCTACAATGAGCAGTTCTTC,CASSLGTSSYNEQFF
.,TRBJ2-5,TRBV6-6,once,TGTGCCAGCAGCCCTGAAAGGGGGACCCAGTACTTC,CASSPERGTQYF
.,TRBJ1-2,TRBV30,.,TGTGCCTGGAGTGAATTAGTCTCCTACACCTTC,CAWSELVSYTF
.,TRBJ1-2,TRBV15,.,TGTGCCACCAGCAGAGGGAGGACGGATGGCTACACCTTC,CATSRGRTDGYTF
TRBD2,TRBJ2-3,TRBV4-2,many,TGTGCCAGCAGCCAAGACGCGGGGGGGCGCGGAGGAGATACGCAGTATTTT,CASSQDAGGRGGDTQYF
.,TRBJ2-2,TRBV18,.,TGTGCCAGCCAGCCATTCCGGACTAAGAACACCGGGGAGCTGTTTTTT,CASQPFRTKNTGELFF
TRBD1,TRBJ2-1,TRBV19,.,TGTGCCAGTAGTCCCGGACAGGCCGGGTCCTACAATGAGCAGTTCTTC,CASSPGQAGSYNEQFF
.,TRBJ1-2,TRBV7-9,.,TGTGCCAGCAGCCCCGAGTATGGCTACACCTTC,CASSPEYGYTF
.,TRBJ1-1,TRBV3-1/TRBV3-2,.,TGTGCCAGCAGCCTCCTCCTAGGGGGGGCGGGTGAAGCTTTCTTT,CASSLLLGGAGEAFF